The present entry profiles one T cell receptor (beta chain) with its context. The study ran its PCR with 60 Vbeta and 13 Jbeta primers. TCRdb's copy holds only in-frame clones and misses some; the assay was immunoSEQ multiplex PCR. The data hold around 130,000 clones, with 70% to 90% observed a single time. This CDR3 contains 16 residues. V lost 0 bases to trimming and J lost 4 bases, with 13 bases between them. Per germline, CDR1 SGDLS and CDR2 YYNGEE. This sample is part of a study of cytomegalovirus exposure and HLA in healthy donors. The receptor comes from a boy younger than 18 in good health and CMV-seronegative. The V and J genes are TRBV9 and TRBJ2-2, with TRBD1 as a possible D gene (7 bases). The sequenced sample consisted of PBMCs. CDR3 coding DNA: TGTGCCAGCAGCGTAGCTGCTCAGGGGGGCACCGGGGAGCTGTTTTTT. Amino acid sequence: CASSVAAQGGTGELFF.